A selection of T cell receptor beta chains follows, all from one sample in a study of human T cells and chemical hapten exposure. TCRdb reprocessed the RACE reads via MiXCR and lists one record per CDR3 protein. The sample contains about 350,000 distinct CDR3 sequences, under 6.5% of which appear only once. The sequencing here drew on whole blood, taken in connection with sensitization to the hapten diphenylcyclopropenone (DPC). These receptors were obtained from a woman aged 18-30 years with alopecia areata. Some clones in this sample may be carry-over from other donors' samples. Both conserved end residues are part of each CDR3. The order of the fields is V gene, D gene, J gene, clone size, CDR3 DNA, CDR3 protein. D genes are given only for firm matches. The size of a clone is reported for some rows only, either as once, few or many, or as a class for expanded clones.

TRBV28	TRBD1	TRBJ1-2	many	TGTGCCAGCAGATCGCTAGACAGGGGGCTTGTTGGCTACACCTTC	CASRSLDRGLVGYTF
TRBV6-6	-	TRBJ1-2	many	TGTGCCAGCAGTTTCCAACCTTATGGCTACACCTTC	CASSFQPYGYTF
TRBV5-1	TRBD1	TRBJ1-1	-	TGCGCCAGCAGCTACGAAAGGACAGGGGGCGAAGGAGCTTTCTTT	CASSYERTGGEGAFF
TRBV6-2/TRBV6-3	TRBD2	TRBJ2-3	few	TGTGCCAGCACTCGACTAGCGGGCACAGATACGCAGTATTTT	CASTRLAGTDTQYF
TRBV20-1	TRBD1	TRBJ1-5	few	TGCAGTGCCGGTGAACAGGGGGCGCCGCATTTT	CSAGEQGAPHF
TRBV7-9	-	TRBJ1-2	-	TGTGCCAGCAGCTTAAAGGGGCTAGGGTATGGCTACACCTTC	CASSLKGLGYGYTF
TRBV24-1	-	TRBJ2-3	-	TGTGCCACCAGTGATCAAACCGGACAGACAGATACGCAGTATTTT	CATSDQTGQTDTQYF
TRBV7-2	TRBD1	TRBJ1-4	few	TGTGCCAGCAGCATCGTACCGGGACAGGGTGCAAAACTGTTTTTT	CASSIVPGQGAKLFF
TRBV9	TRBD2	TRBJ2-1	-	TGTGCCAGCAGCGTAGCGGCGGGGGGGCCCGATGAGCAGTTCTTC	CASSVAAGGPDEQFF
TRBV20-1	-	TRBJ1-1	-	TGCAGTGCCGGGGACACGAACACTGAAGCTTTCTTT	CSAGDTNTEAFF
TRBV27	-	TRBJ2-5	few	TGTGCCAGCAGGAATTCCAGAGGGGGGCAAGAGACCCAGTACTTC	CASRNSRGGQETQYF
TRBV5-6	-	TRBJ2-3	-	TGTGCCAGCAGCTTGTTTCGGGCCGACCCCACAGATACGCAGTATTTT	CASSLFRADPTDTQYF
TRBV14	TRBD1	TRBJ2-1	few	TGTGCCAGCAGCCTGTTGAGGACAGGGCCCTACAATGAGCAGTTCTTC	CASSLLRTGPYNEQFF
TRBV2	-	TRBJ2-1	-	TGTGCCAGCTCCTACAGGGATAGCTCCTACAATGAGCAGTTCTTC	CASSYRDSSYNEQFF
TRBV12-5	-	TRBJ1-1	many	TGTGCTAGTGCCCCACGGCTGAACACTGAAGCTTTCTTT	CASAPRLNTEAFF
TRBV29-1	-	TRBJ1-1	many	TGCAGCGCTAGGGGAGCGAACACTGAAGCTTTCTTT	CSARGANTEAFF
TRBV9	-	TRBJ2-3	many	TGTGCCAGCAGCCCTCGCGACGGGGGCTGGGGAGATACGCAGTATTTT	CASSPRDGGWGDTQYF
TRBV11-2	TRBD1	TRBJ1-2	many	TGTGCCAGCAGCTCCCTGACAGGGGGCCGGCGGCCCACCAACTATGGCTACACCTTC	CASSSLTGGRRPTNYGYTF
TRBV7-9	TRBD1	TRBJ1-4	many	TGTGCCAGCAGGCCTCCCCCCACAGGGGCAACTAATGAAAAACTGTTTTTT	CASRPPPTGATNEKLFF
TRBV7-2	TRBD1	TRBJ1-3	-	TGTGCCAGCAGTTATACAGGGGGAAAAAGAAACACCATATATTTT	CASSYTGGKRNTIYF
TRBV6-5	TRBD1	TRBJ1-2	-	TGTGCCAGCAGTTCGTCATGGACAGGCTCGGGCTACACCTTC	CASSSSWTGSGYTF
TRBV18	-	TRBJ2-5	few	TGTGCCAGCTCACCAGGGGAACAAGAGACCCAGTACTTC	CASSPGEQETQYF
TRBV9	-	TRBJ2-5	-	TGTGCCAGCAGCGTAGCGGGGGGCACCCAAGAGACCCAGTACTTC	CASSVAGGTQETQYF
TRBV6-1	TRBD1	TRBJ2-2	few	TGTGCCAGCAGTCAACAGGGGCCCGGGGAGCTGTTTTTT	CASSQQGPGELFF
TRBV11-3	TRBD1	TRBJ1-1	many	TGTGCCAGCAGCTTAGTTGACAGGGGTAACACTGAAGCTTTCTTT	CASSLVDRGNTEAFF
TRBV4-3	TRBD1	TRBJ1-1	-	TGCGCCAGCAGCCAAGATCTCAACAGGGGAAAAGCTTTCTTT	CASSQDLNRGKAFF
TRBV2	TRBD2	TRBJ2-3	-	TGTGCCAGCCGGGGACTAGCGACAGATACGCAGTATTTT	CASRGLATDTQYF
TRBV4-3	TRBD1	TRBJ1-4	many	TGCGCCAGCAGCCAAGATATGCCAGGGGGCTCAACTAATGAAAAACTGTTTTTT	CASSQDMPGGSTNEKLFF
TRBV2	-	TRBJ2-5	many	TGTGCCAGCAGTGCCTGGAGGACTCAAGAGACCCAGTACTTC	CASSAWRTQETQYF
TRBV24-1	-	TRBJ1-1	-	TGTGCCACCAGTGATTTAGGGCCCCCGGGCACGGGAGATATTCTTGAAGCTTTCTTT	CATSDLGPPGTGDILEAFF
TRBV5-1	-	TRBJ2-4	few	TGCGCCAGCAGCTTGGATACAGAAAACATTCAGTACTTC	CASSLDTENIQYF
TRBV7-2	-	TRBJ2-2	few	TGTGCCAGCAGCTTAGGGCGCATCAACACCGGGGAGCTGTTTTTT	CASSLGRINTGELFF
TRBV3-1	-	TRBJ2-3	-	TGTGCCAGCAGCTTCTACGGAGACAAGCAGTATTTT	CASSFYGDKQYF
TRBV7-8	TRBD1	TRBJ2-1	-	TGTGCCAGCAGCCACACACAGGGGGCGCAGGATGAGCAGTTCTTC	CASSHTQGAQDEQFF
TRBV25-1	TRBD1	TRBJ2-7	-	TGTGCCAGCAGTGACCCCACAGGGGACTACGAGCAGTACTTC	CASSDPTGDYEQYF
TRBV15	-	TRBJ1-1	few	TGTGCCACCAGCAGAGATCAGGGTAGAGGTGAAGCTTTCTTT	CATSRDQGRGEAFF
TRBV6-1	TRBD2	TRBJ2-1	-	TGTGCCAGCAGTGGGGCTAGCGGGGGGAATGAGCAGTTCTTC	CASSGASGGNEQFF
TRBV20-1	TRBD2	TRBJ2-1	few	TGCAGTGCTAGGAGGGGACTAGCGGAGACTAATGAGCAGTTCTTC	CSARRGLAETNEQFF
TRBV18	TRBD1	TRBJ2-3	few	TGTGCCAGCTCACCGGACAGGGCCACAGATACGCAGTATTTT	CASSPDRATDTQYF
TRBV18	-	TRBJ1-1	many	TGTGCCAGCTCACCAGGGGCGCCGAACACTGAAGCTTTCTTT	CASSPGAPNTEAFF
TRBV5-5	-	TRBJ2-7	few	TGTGCCAGCAGCTTGGCAGCGGCGCGAACCTACGAGCAGTACTTC	CASSLAAARTYEQYF
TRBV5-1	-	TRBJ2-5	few	TGCGCCAGCAGCTATAATGCGGGACAAATGGAGACCCAGTACTTC	CASSYNAGQMETQYF
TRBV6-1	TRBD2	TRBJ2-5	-	TGTGCCAGCTTAACTAGCGGGGGGGCCGCGAGGACCCAGTACTTC	CASLTSGGAARTQYF
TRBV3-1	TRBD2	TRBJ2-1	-	TGTGCCAGCAGCCAGAGTACTAGCGGGGCACCGCAACGTGAGCAGTTCTTC	CASSQSTSGAPQREQFF
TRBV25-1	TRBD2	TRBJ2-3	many	TGTGCCAGCAGTCTAACTAGCGGGGGGGGCTCTGGCACAGATACGCAGTATTTT	CASSLTSGGGSGTDTQYF
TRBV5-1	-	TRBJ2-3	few	TGCGCCAGCAGCTTGGTGGCCCGGGGGTCTGGCACAGATACGCAGTATTTT	CASSLVARGSGTDTQYF
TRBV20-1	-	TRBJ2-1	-	TGCAGTGCCAAAAGTTTCCGGACGTTAAATAGCTCCTACAATGAGCAGTTCTTC	CSAKSFRTLNSSYNEQFF
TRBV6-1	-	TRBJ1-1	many	TGTGCCAGCAGGGGACCTGAGCAGGGCACTGAAGCTTTCTTT	CASRGPEQGTEAFF
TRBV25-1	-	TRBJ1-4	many	TGTGCCAGCAGTGATGGGACTTTTGGAGAAAAACTGTTTTTT	CASSDGTFGEKLFF
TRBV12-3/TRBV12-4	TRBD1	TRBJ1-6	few	TGTGCCAGCACCTCCGGACAGGGGAATTCACCCCTCCACTTT	CASTSGQGNSPLHF
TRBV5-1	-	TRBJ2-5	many	TGCGCCAGCAGCTTCTCAGGGGGGCAAGAGACCCAGTACTTC	CASSFSGGQETQYF
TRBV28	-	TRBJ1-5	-	TGTGCTGGAAGTAGTGGCAATCAGCCCCAGCATTTT	CAGSSGNQPQHF
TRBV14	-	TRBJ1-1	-	TGTGCCAGCAGCCAACAGGGGAGATCGGACACTGAAGCTTTCTTT	CASSQQGRSDTEAFF